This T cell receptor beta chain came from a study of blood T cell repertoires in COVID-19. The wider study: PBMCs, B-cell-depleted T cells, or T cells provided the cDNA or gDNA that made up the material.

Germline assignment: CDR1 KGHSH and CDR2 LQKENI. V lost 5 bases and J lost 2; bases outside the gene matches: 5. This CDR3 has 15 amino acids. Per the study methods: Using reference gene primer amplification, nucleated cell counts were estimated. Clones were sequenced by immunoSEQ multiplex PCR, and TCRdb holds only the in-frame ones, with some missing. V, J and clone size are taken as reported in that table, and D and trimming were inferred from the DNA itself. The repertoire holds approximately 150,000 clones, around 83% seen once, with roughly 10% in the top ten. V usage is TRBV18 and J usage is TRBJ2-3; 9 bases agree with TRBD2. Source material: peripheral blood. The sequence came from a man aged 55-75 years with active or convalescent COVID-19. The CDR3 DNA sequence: TGTGCCAGCTCAAGCGCTAGCGGGAACACAGATACGCAGTATTTT. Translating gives CASSSASGNTDTQYF.